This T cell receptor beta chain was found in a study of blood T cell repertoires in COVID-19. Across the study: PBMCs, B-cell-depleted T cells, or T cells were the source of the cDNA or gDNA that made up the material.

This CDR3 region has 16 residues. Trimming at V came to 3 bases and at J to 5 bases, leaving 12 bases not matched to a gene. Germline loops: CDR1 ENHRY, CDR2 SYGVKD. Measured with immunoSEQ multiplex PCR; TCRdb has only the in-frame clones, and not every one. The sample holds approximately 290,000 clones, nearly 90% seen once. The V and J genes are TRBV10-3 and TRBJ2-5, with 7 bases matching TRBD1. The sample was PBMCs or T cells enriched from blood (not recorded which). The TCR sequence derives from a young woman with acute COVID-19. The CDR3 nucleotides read TGTGCCATCAGTGAAGAAGAGGGCACAGGGGTTGAGACCCAGTACTTC. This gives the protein CAISEEEGTGVETQYF.